This T cell receptor beta chain was profiled in a study of cytomegalovirus exposure and HLA in healthy donors. Whole-study results and caveats: Most TCR sequences were seen very rarely across donors, but some public TCRs occurred in many. Clonal expansion was found to be greater in HLA-associated TCR beta chains than in equally common others in a later analysis.

PCR employed 60 Vbeta and 13 Jbeta primers. Here immunoSEQ multiplex PCR was the method, and the copy in TCRdb shows in-frame clones only, minus some. The sample holds about 190,000 clones, around 81% seen once. On this clone itself: Its antigen is unknown.

Material: PBMCs. This sequence was found in a woman aged 25 to 39 in good health and CMV-seronegative.

CDR3 residues: CASSMGRVSNQPQHF. The CDR3 DNA follows: TGTGCCAGTAGTATGGGCAGGGTTAGCAATCAGCCCCAGCATTTT. The rearrangement joins TRBV19 to TRBJ1-5, with D possibly TRBD1 on 5 matching bases. Germline CDR1 LNHDA, CDR2 SQIVND (reference sequence). V lost 3 bases and J 0 bases, leaving 9 bases between the germline ends. The CDR3 is 15 amino acids.